These T cell receptor beta chains were read from a single sample in a study of post-analysis software for immune sequencing data. TCRdb reanalysed the PCR reads using MiXCR and keeps one entry per CDR3 protein. The sample carries about 540,000 distinct CDR3 sequences, around a third recorded once. Sequenced material: blood. The receptors here all came from a girl between 2 and 17 years old with multiple sclerosis. CDR3s include the opening cysteine and the closing phenylalanine or tryptophan. Clone size is stated in some rows and not others, as once, few, many or a class when expanded.

j_call: TRBJ1-5; clone_size: few; cdr3_length: 13; v_call: TRBV20-1; cdr3_aa: CSARIQGNQPQHF
j_call: TRBJ2-7; clone_size: -; cdr3_length: 15; v_call: TRBV7-2; cdr3_aa: CASSVREGLGYEQYF
j_call: TRBJ1-1; clone_size: few; cdr3_length: 14; v_call: TRBV9; cdr3_aa: CASSVVEWNTEAFF
j_call: TRBJ2-1; clone_size: -; cdr3_length: 16; v_call: TRBV7-8; cdr3_aa: CASGLAGVGLYNEQFF
j_call: TRBJ2-5; clone_size: few; cdr3_length: 14; v_call: TRBV12-3/TRBV12-4; cdr3_aa: CASRGTSNSGTQYF
j_call: TRBJ1-2; clone_size: -; cdr3_length: 13; v_call: TRBV27; cdr3_aa: CASSFRAGVGYTF
j_call: TRBJ1-5; clone_size: -; cdr3_length: 15; v_call: TRBV5-5; cdr3_aa: CASSLWGISNQPQHF
j_call: TRBJ1-1; clone_size: -; cdr3_length: 14; v_call: TRBV28; cdr3_aa: CASSCDRGRTEAFF
j_call: TRBJ1-5; clone_size: -; cdr3_length: 15; v_call: TRBV27; cdr3_aa: CASRRAGLNNQPQHF
j_call: -; clone_size: few; cdr3_length: 17; v_call: TRBV3-1; cdr3_aa: CASSPGLAGGWGETQYF
j_call: -; clone_size: few; cdr3_length: 13; v_call: TRBV20-1; cdr3_aa: CSATPGQPPEQYF
j_call: -; clone_size: -; cdr3_length: 16; v_call: TRBV12-3/TRBV12-4; cdr3_aa: CASSPRVETVHNEQYF
j_call: TRBJ2-1; clone_size: few; cdr3_length: 11; v_call: TRBV20-1; cdr3_aa: CSARGSGEQFF
j_call: TRBJ2-1; clone_size: -; cdr3_length: 15; v_call: TRBV11-2; cdr3_aa: CAGSPRAHTYNEQFF
j_call: TRBJ1-5; clone_size: few; cdr3_length: 14; v_call: TRBV13; cdr3_aa: CASSLRGSGQPQHF
j_call: TRBJ2-5; clone_size: few; cdr3_length: 13; v_call: TRBV10-3; cdr3_aa: CAISRDRQESQYF
j_call: TRBJ2-1; clone_size: few; cdr3_length: 13; v_call: TRBV5-1; cdr3_aa: CASRRGSQGEQFF
j_call: TRBJ2-3; clone_size: few; cdr3_length: 17; v_call: TRBV5-1; cdr3_aa: CASSLRTSGGFTDTQYF
j_call: TRBJ2-5; clone_size: -; cdr3_length: 14; v_call: TRBV13; cdr3_aa: CASSRRGSTETQYF
j_call: TRBJ2-7; clone_size: -; cdr3_length: 14; v_call: TRBV10-3; cdr3_aa: CAISGDRGLYEQYF
j_call: TRBJ2-5; clone_size: -; cdr3_length: 16; v_call: TRBV9; cdr3_aa: CASSVEAAENAETQYF
j_call: TRBJ1-2; clone_size: -; cdr3_length: 14; v_call: TRBV11-2; cdr3_aa: CASSPYANNYGYTF
j_call: TRBJ2-5; clone_size: -; cdr3_length: 17; v_call: TRBV7-2; cdr3_aa: CASSPNSRTSGAETQYF
j_call: TRBJ2-6; clone_size: many; cdr3_length: 14; v_call: TRBV12-3/TRBV12-4; cdr3_aa: CASSPNSGANVLTF
j_call: TRBJ2-5; clone_size: many; cdr3_length: 16; v_call: TRBV5-1; cdr3_aa: CASSLETSGEQETQYF
j_call: TRBJ1-5; clone_size: -; cdr3_length: 20; v_call: TRBV7-7; cdr3_aa: CASSPRRDRGRLNRNQPQHF
j_call: TRBJ1-2; clone_size: -; cdr3_length: 17; v_call: TRBV6-1; cdr3_aa: CASSAQDRGAHGYGYTF
j_call: TRBJ2-3; clone_size: -; cdr3_length: 13; v_call: TRBV29-1; cdr3_aa: CSAGQGRADTQYF
j_call: TRBJ2-3; clone_size: -; cdr3_length: 12; v_call: TRBV7-2; cdr3_aa: CASSFLEETQYF
j_call: TRBJ2-7; clone_size: many; cdr3_length: 16; v_call: TRBV7-9; cdr3_aa: CASSWKTGTGGYEQYF
j_call: TRBJ1-4; clone_size: -; cdr3_length: 13; v_call: TRBV29-1; cdr3_aa: CSANRGIGEKLFF
j_call: TRBJ1-2; clone_size: few; cdr3_length: 15; v_call: TRBV5-1; cdr3_aa: CASSLAPGRGYGYTF
j_call: TRBJ1-2; clone_size: -; cdr3_length: 14; v_call: TRBV29-1; cdr3_aa: CSSWEDRENYGYTF
j_call: TRBJ1-2; clone_size: -; cdr3_length: 16; v_call: TRBV12-3/TRBV12-4; cdr3_aa: CASSTGHTGGVYGYTF
j_call: TRBJ2-3; clone_size: -; cdr3_length: 15; v_call: TRBV3-1; cdr3_aa: CASSQLALLNDTQYF
j_call: TRBJ2-7; clone_size: -; cdr3_length: 14; v_call: TRBV4-1; cdr3_aa: CASSQAPDGYEQYF
j_call: TRBJ2-5; clone_size: -; cdr3_length: 16; v_call: TRBV6-5; cdr3_aa: CASSLAWTGQQETQYF
j_call: TRBJ1-1; clone_size: -; cdr3_length: 15; v_call: TRBV25-1; cdr3_aa: CASGEYKGAYTEAFF
j_call: TRBJ2-4; clone_size: many; cdr3_length: 16; v_call: TRBV6-5; cdr3_aa: CASSFLGTGAKNIQYF
j_call: TRBJ2-1; clone_size: -; cdr3_length: 14; v_call: TRBV28; cdr3_aa: CAAGRGYSYNEQFF
j_call: TRBJ2-5; clone_size: -; cdr3_length: 16; v_call: TRBV28; cdr3_aa: CASSSWTELPQETQYF
j_call: TRBJ2-5; clone_size: few; cdr3_length: 15; v_call: TRBV5-1; cdr3_aa: CASHPGTVDRETQYF
j_call: TRBJ1-5; clone_size: -; cdr3_length: 16; v_call: TRBV12-3/TRBV12-4; cdr3_aa: CASRPDREGGNQPQHF
j_call: TRBJ2-1; clone_size: -; cdr3_length: 16; v_call: TRBV11-2; cdr3_aa: CASSFVSGGIVNEQFF
j_call: TRBJ2-1; clone_size: -; cdr3_length: 15; v_call: TRBV6-5; cdr3_aa: CASSRLAGGTNEQFF
j_call: TRBJ1-4; clone_size: few; cdr3_length: 15; v_call: TRBV29-1; cdr3_aa: CSVVGTPSTNEKLFF
j_call: TRBJ1-2; clone_size: few; cdr3_length: 13; v_call: TRBV6-5; cdr3_aa: CASSARTKHGYTF
j_call: TRBJ2-7; clone_size: few; cdr3_length: 15; v_call: TRBV20-1; cdr3_aa: CSARDRGTGLYEQYF
j_call: TRBJ1-5; clone_size: -; cdr3_length: 16; v_call: TRBV7-9; cdr3_aa: CASSYIGQGGNQPQHF
j_call: TRBJ2-2; clone_size: -; cdr3_length: 16; v_call: TRBV9; cdr3_aa: CASSATTGMDTGELFF
j_call: TRBJ2-7; clone_size: few; cdr3_length: 15; v_call: TRBV9; cdr3_aa: CASSVEGRAGYEQYF
j_call: TRBJ2-1; clone_size: many; cdr3_length: 14; v_call: TRBV9; cdr3_aa: CASSVVSGGLEQFF
j_call: TRBJ1-4; clone_size: -; cdr3_length: 15; v_call: TRBV20-1; cdr3_aa: CSARASGQGGEKLFF
j_call: TRBJ1-2; clone_size: -; cdr3_length: 14; v_call: TRBV5-1; cdr3_aa: CASSTQPTTDDYTF
j_call: TRBJ2-3; clone_size: -; cdr3_length: 15; v_call: TRBV20-1; cdr3_aa: CSATDRGLSTDTQYF
j_call: TRBJ2-2; clone_size: -; cdr3_length: 16; v_call: TRBV4-2; cdr3_aa: CASSHSNNPNTGELFF
j_call: -; clone_size: -; cdr3_length: 16; v_call: TRBV9; cdr3_aa: CASSAASGVGGETQYF
j_call: TRBJ1-1; clone_size: few; cdr3_length: 13; v_call: TRBV20-1; cdr3_aa: CSAREGGNTEAFF
j_call: TRBJ1-2; clone_size: few; cdr3_length: 15; v_call: TRBV9; cdr3_aa: CASSVVQGFHYGYTF